The next 25 T cell receptor beta chains were all read from a single sample in a study of early stage breast cancer tumors. The protocol was immunoSEQ multiplex PCR, while the TCRdb copy is restricted to in-frame clones and leaves out a portion. The sample shows approximately 6,100 clones, around 79% of them seen only once. Specimen: normal breast tissue next to the tumor. Receptor source: a person aged 65-85 years with breast cancer.

The chain recombines TRBV5-1 with TRBJ2-5, with 12 bases matching TRBD2. Trimming cost V 0 bases and J 4 bases; bases outside gene matches: 7. Germline lookup yields CDR1 SGHRS and CDR2 YFSETQ. CDR3 length: 17 amino acids. The CDR3 protein is CASSLVSSGRAGETQYF. The CDR3 bases are TGCGCCAGCAGCTTGGTATCTAGCGGGAGGGCGGGAGAGACCCAGTACTTC.

This clone has only a few counts. J is TRBJ2-7 and V is TRBV27; 11 bases are shared with TRBD2. Trimming removed 6 bases from V and 5 bases from J; junction bases left unmatched: 6. Germline CDR1 MNHEY, CDR2 SMNVEV (reference sequence). The CDR3 is 14 residues long. This CDR3 reads CASSLGLAGDEQYF. Here the CDR3 DNA reads TGTGCCAGCAGCCTCGGACTAGCGGGCGACGAGCAGTACTTC.

This chain uses TRBV10-3 with TRBJ2-2; D not certain. V shed 6 bases and J shed 5 bases, with 7 bases lying between them. The CDR3 spans 12 residues. The germline V gene has CDR1 ENHRY and CDR2 SYGVKD. The CDR3 here is CAISQATGELFF. CDR3 sequence (DNA): TGTGCCATCAGCCAGGCTACCGGGGAGCTGTTTTTT.

This chain joins TRBV19 and TRBJ2-2, with 7 bases identical to TRBD1. CDR1 and CDR2 from the germline V gene are LNHDA and SQIVND (reference sequence). V lost 6 bases and J lost 3; bases outside the gene matches: 4. The CDR3 runs to 14 residues. The CDR3 sequence is CASRVGGHTGELFF. CDR3 in DNA: TGTGCCAGTAGAGTAGGGGGCCACACCGGGGAGCTGTTTTTT.

This clone has only one observation. The gene calls are TRBV5-1 and TRBJ2-5; 8 nucleotides align to TRBD2. After removal of 2 bases from V and 4 bases from J, the junction contained 7 bases not matched to a gene. This CDR3 spans 15 amino acids. Germline V gene lookup returns CDR1 SGHRS and CDR2 YFSETQ. Here the CDR3 DNA reads TGCGCCAGCAGCTTAGGGCCCACTAGCGGAGAGACCCAGTACTTC. Its translation is CASSLGPTSGETQYF.

The J gene is TRBJ1-4, the V gene TRBV7-2; D not certain. The ends were cut back, 4 bases at V and 0 bases at J, with 9 bases in the middle. CDR1 is SGHTA and CDR2 is FQGNSA in the germline V gene. This CDR3 is built from 15 residues. In DNA, the CDR3 is TGTGCCAGCAGCTACAGTCGCGCAACTAATGAAAAACTGTTTTTT. Translated: CASSYSRATNEKLFF.

DNA of the CDR3: TGCGCCAGCAGCTCGAACCTAGCGGGAGGGACCGGGGAGCTGTTTTTT. Its translation is CASSSNLAGGTGELFF. The chain recombines TRBV5-1 with TRBJ2-2; the match to TRBD2 covers 12 bases. Germline V gives CDR1 SGHRS, CDR2 YFSETQ. V lost 3 bases and J lost 5; bases outside the gene matches: 5. The CDR3 is 16 amino acids.

The V and J genes are TRBV7-8 and TRBJ2-5; TRBD1 is a possible D gene (6 bases). The CDR3 runs to 14 residues. The germline V gene has CDR1 SGHVS and CDR2 FQNEAQ. V was cut by 1 base and J by 5 bases, with 11 bases left in between. This CDR3 is CASSLGAGVETQYF. The CDR3, as DNA: TGTGCCAGCAGCTTAGGGGCAGGGGTGGAGACCCAGTACTTC. Together with reference TRBV7-8 and TRBJ2-5, the CDR3 gives the full variable domain: GAGVSQSPRYKVAKRGQDVALRCDPISGHVSLFWYQQALGQGPEFLTYFQNEAQLDKSGLPSDRFFAERPEGSVSTLKIQRTQQEDSAVYLCASSLGAGVETQYFGPGTRLLVL.

This clone counts as medium-sized. The rearrangement links TRBV7-2 to TRBJ2-5, with 8 bases aligning to TRBD1. Germline V gives CDR1 SGHTA, CDR2 FQGNSA. The CDR3 is 15 residues long. Trimming at V came to 4 bases and at J to 6 bases, leaving 10 bases not matched to a gene. The CDR3 DNA follows: TGTGCCAGCAGCTCGACGACAGGGGAGGTGAAGACCCAGTACTTC. Protein sequence: CASSSTTGEVKTQYF.

The chain combines TRBV19 with TRBJ1-2; D is unresolved. CDR1 and CDR2 from the germline V gene are LNHDA and SQIVND (reference sequence). Trimming left V 3 bases short and J 1 base short, with 9 bases between. This CDR3 comprises 14 residues. CDR3: CASSIGSSNYGYTF. The CDR3, as DNA: TGTGCCAGTAGTATTGGTAGCAGTAACTATGGCTACACCTTC. The entire variable domain, with the rest obtained from reference TRBV19 and TRBJ1-2, is as follows: DGGITQSPKYLFRKEGQNVTLSCEQNLNHDAMYWYRQDPGQGLRLIYYSQIVNDFQKGDIAEGYSVSREKKESFPLTVTSAQKNPTAFYLCASSIGSSNYGYTFGSGTRLTVV.

This sequence joins TRBV28 and TRBJ2-1, with TRBD1 identical over 7 bases. Germline trimming cut 5 bases from V and 5 bases from J; bases unmatched to any gene: 9. The CDR3 extends over 15 amino acids. Germline V gene sequence: CDR1 MDHEN, CDR2 SYDVKM. CDR3 bases: TGTGCCAGCAGTATACCGGGACAGTCGGACAATGAGCAGTTCTTC. Amino acids: CASSIPGQSDNEQFF. The whole variable domain, filled in from reference TRBV28 and TRBJ2-1, reads DVKVTQSSRYLVKRTGEKVFLECVQDMDHENMFWYRQDPGLGLRLIYFSYDVKMKEKGDIPEGYSVSREKKERFSLILESASTNQTSMYLCASSIPGQSDNEQFFGPGTRLTVL.

The chain uses TRBV28 and TRBJ2-1; the match to TRBD1 covers 8 bases. This CDR3 spans 14 amino acids. The ends lost 7 bases at V and 7 bases at J; junction bases unmatched: 9. CDR1 and CDR2 from the germline V gene are MDHEN and SYDVKM. CDR3 protein: CASTQGAVWNEQFF. CDR3 DNA: TGTGCCAGCACCCAGGGGGCGGTGTGGAATGAGCAGTTCTTC.

The rearrangement links TRBV2 to TRBJ2-1, with 11 bases lining up with TRBD2. The junction had 1 base not matched to a gene; V was cut back by 2 bases and J by 4 bases. The germline V gene encodes CDR1 SNHLY and CDR2 FYNNEI. The CDR3 consists of 15 residues. CDR3: CASSESSGRYNEQFF. The CDR3 region has the DNA TGTGCCAGCAGTGAATCTAGCGGGAGGTACAATGAGCAGTTCTTC.

Only a few counts were recorded for this clone. The J gene is TRBJ2-1, the V gene TRBV7-2, with 8 bases matching TRBD2. Germline assignment: CDR1 SGHTA and CDR2 FQGNSA. V shed 3 bases, J shed 7 bases, and the junction held 11 bases outside the gene matches. The CDR3 extends over 16 amino acids. CDR3 region: CASSFAMAGGGNEQFF. The DNA for the CDR3 is TGTGCCAGCAGCTTTGCAATGGCGGGGGGAGGGAATGAGCAGTTCTTC.

The chain employs TRBV7-9 and TRBJ1-1; the match to TRBD1 covers 7 bases. The CDR3 covers 15 residues. From germline, CDR1 is SEHNR and CDR2 FQNEAQ (reference sequence). The ends lost 0 bases at V and 7 bases at J; junction bases unmatched: 8. CDR3 sequence: CASSLAYTGAHEAFF. The CDR3 region has the DNA TGTGCCAGCAGCTTAGCGTATACAGGGGCTCATGAAGCTTTCTTT.

The genes are TRBV7-8 and TRBJ2-4; 10 nucleotides match TRBD1. V lost 2 bases and J lost 6; bases outside the gene matches: 16. Germline CDR1 and CDR2: SGHVS and FQNEAQ. The CDR3 length is 19 residues. CDR3 coding DNA: TGTGCCAGCAGCTTAAGGGGACAGGGGCTGTTTACGCGAGTAAACATTCAGTACTTC. It codes for CASSLRGQGLFTRVNIQYF.

By share of the sample, this clone is large. This chain joins TRBV6-1 and TRBJ1-5; 10 bases line up with TRBD1. The CDR3 extends over 15 amino acids. V gave up 2 bases and J gave up 4 bases; unmatched junction bases: 2. Germline V CDR1 and CDR2: MNHNS, SASEGT. In nucleotides, the CDR3 is TGTGCCAGCAGTGAACGGACAGGGGGGAATCAGCCCCAGCATTTT. Translated, it gives CASSERTGGNQPQHF.

The chain employs TRBV18 and TRBJ1-1, with D possibly matching TRBD1 (5 bases). This CDR3 spans 15 amino acids. Between the trimmed V and J ends, which lost 3 bases and 1 base, there was a span of 12 bases. Germline values: CDR1 KGHSH, CDR2 LQKENI. The CDR3 is CASSPQTDRNTEAFF. CDR3 DNA sequence: TGTGCCAGCTCACCCCAAACCGACAGGAACACTGAAGCTTTCTTT.

This clone was seen only once. This rearrangement joins TRBV5-5 to TRBJ1-3, with TRBD1 as a possible D gene (6 bases). V dropped 4 bases and J dropped 4 bases, with 15 bases sitting between them. CDR1 and CDR2 (germline): SGHKS, YYEKEE (reference sequence). The CDR3 runs to 15 residues. CDR3 residues: CASSHNPGVGNTIYF. The CDR3 DNA sequence: TGTGCCAGCAGCCACAACCCAGGGGTCGGAAACACCATATATTTT.

This sequence joins TRBV5-1 and TRBJ2-5; 9 nucleotides match TRBD1. This CDR3 has 15 amino acids. J gave up 5 bases and V 3 bases, and 8 bases lay outside the gene matches. Germline assignment: CDR1 SGHRS and CDR2 YFSETQ. CDR3 protein: CASSSQGAQGETQYF. The CDR3 DNA sequence: TGCGCCAGCAGCTCACAGGGGGCTCAGGGGGAGACCCAGTACTTC.

V gene TRBV29-1 combines with J gene TRBJ2-2; 8 bases map to TRBD1. The V and J ends lost 1 base and 5 bases, in that order; junction bases with no gene match: 3. This CDR3 comprises 14 residues. Germline V gene lookup returns CDR1 SQVTM and CDR2 ANQGSEA. CDR3 sequence (DNA): TGCAGCGTTGAAGGGCAGGGGGCGACCGGGGAGCTGTTTTTT. Amino acid sequence: CSVEGQGATGELFF.

The V call is TRBV30, the J call TRBJ2-1; 8 bases match TRBD2. J was trimmed by 7 bases and V by 2 bases; bases with no gene match: 10. Germline CDR1 GTSNPN, CDR2 SVGIG (reference sequence). This CDR3 contains 15 residues. CDR3 bases: TGTGCCTGGAGTACCGGGGGGGCCGCTGAAAATGAGCAGTTCTTC. Translating gives CAWSTGGAAENEQFF.

This chain joins TRBV18 and TRBJ2-2; 7 bases agree with TRBD1. The CDR3 loop spans 15 amino acids. V was pared by 6 bases and J by 5 bases, with 9 bases of the junction left unmatched. Germline V gives CDR1 KGHSH, CDR2 LQKENI. The CDR3 sequence is CASSSDNRGTGELFF. In DNA, the CDR3 is TGTGCCAGCTCGTCAGATAACAGGGGTACCGGGGAGCTGTTTTTT.

In this sample, this clone turned up a few times. The CDR3 is CAWKGGFNTEAFF. In DNA form, the CDR3 reads TGTGCCTGGAAAGGGGGCTTCAACACTGAAGCTTTCTTT. The chain employs TRBV30 and TRBJ1-1, with 7 bases aligning to TRBD1. The CDR3 runs to 13 residues. Germline V gene sequence: CDR1 GTSNPN, CDR2 SVGIG (reference sequence). V shed 4 bases, J shed 2 bases, and the junction held 4 bases outside the gene matches.

The chain combines TRBV9 with TRBJ1-5; TRBD1 matches at 7 bases. The V gene's germline CDR1 is SGDLS and CDR2 YYNGEE. Losses at the gene ends were 4 bases for V and 0 bases for J; bases not matched to a gene: 4. The CDR3 runs to 15 residues. DNA for the CDR3: TGTGCCAGCAGCAAGGGACAGAATAGCAATCAGCCCCAGCATTTT. Protein product: CASSKGQNSNQPQHF. Combining the CDR3 with reference TRBV9 and TRBJ1-5 gives the whole variable domain DSGVTQTPKHLITATGQRVTLRCSPRSGDLSVYWYQQSLDQGLQFLIQYYNGEERAKGNILERFSAQQFPDLHSELNLSSLELGDSALYFCASSKGQNSNQPQHFGDGTRLSIL.